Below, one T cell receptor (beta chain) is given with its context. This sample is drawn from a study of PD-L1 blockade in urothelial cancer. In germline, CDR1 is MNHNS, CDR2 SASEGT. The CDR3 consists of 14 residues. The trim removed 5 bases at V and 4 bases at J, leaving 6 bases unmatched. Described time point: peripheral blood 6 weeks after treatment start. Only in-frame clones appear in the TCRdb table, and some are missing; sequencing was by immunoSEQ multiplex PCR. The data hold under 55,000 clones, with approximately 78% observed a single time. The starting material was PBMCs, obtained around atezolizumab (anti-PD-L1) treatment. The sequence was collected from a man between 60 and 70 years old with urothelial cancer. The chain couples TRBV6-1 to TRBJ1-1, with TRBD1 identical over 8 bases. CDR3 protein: CASSLTGDRTEAFF. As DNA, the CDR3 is TGTGCCAGCAGTCTGACAGGGGATCGCACTGAAGCTTTCTTT.